This entry lists 8 T cell receptor beta chains sequenced from one sample in a study of shared clonotypes between healthy human individuals. Clones were sequenced by immunoSEQ multiplex PCR, and TCRdb holds only the in-frame ones, with some missing. This table has roughly 120,000 clones, about 62% appearing once. Sequencing was done on a sample of memory CD8+ T cells sorted from blood. Subset denoted: CD45RO+ cells pooled with CCR7-negative TemRA cells. These receptors all stem from a woman aged 30 to 39 in good health.

Regarding this clone: Other DNA sequences of this sample code for an identical CDR3. V usage is TRBV20-1 and J usage is TRBJ2-5, with D unclear. Germline V CDR1 and CDR2: DFQATT, SNEGSKA (reference sequence). The CDR3 sequence is 10 residues long. Trimming shortened V by 2 bases and J by 4 bases, and 2 bases separated the two germline ends. As DNA, the CDR3 is TGCAGTGCTAGAAGAGAGACCCAGTACTTC. Encoded protein: CSARRETQYF.

The count of this clone is one. The chain has TRBV2 and TRBJ1-1, with D perhaps TRBD1 (5 bases). This CDR3 comprises 12 residues. In germline, CDR1 is SNHLY, CDR2 FYNNEI. Deletions cut 5 bases from V and 7 bases from J, with 11 bases between. CDR3: CASSPQDIEAFF. For the CDR3, the DNA is TGTGCCAGCAGTCCTCAGGACATTGAAGCTTTCTTT. The full variable domain, rest sourced from reference TRBV2 and TRBJ1-1, is EPEVTQTPSHQVTQMGQEVILRCVPISNHLYFYWYRQILGQKVEFLVSFYNNEISEKSEIFDDQFSVERPDGSNFTLKIRSTKLEDSAMYFCASSPQDIEAFFGQGTRLTVV.

This clone was seen more than once but under ten times. The chain uses TRBV7-2 and TRBJ2-7; D possibly corresponds to TRBD2 (6 bases). V was clipped by 5 bases and J by 4 bases, with 21 bases between them. This CDR3 comprises 16 residues. Germline lookup yields CDR1 SGHTA and CDR2 FQGNSA. The chain's CDR3 is CASSPALDGSSYEQYF. The CDR3 DNA follows: TGTGCCAGCAGCCCCGCCCTTGACGGGAGTAGTTACGAGCAGTACTTC.

This sequence joins TRBV2 and TRBJ2-1; 7 nucleotides line up with TRBD2. V shed 7 bases and J 4 bases; nucleotides not matched to a gene: 7. There are 14 residues in the CDR3. Germline loops: CDR1 SNHLY, CDR2 FYNNEI. The CDR3 DNA reads as TGTGCCAGCAAGACGGCTAGCGGATACAATGAGCAGTTCTTC. The encoded protein is CASKTASGYNEQFF.

Notes on this clone: Additional DNA sequences in this sample encode the identical CDR3. This CDR3 is CASSPGTDGNTIYF. CDR3 bases: TGCGCCAGCAGCCCAGGTACTGATGGAAACACCATATATTTT. V is TRBV5-1 and J is TRBJ1-3; D remains ambiguous. This CDR3 is built from 14 residues. Germline V gene lookup returns CDR1 SGHRS and CDR2 YFSETQ. The V and J ends lost 4 bases and 3 bases respectively, with 11 bases between them.

This rearrangement joins TRBV25-1 to TRBJ2-2, with 10 positions matching TRBD2. V dropped 9 bases and J dropped 6; count of bases not matched to a gene: 10. Germline V gene data show CDR1 as MGHDK and CDR2 as SYGVNS. The CDR3 is 15 residues long. DNA of the CDR3: TGTGCCAGTCATGATCTAGCGGGAGAGGCCGGGGAGCTGTTTTTT. Translating gives CASHDLAGEAGELFF.

This sequence joins TRBV5-6 and TRBJ2-7; 7 nucleotides align to TRBD2. The junction had 6 bases not matched to a gene; V was cut back by 4 bases and J by 2 bases. This CDR3 comprises 14 residues. Germline assignment: CDR1 SGHDT and CDR2 YYEEEE. The CDR3 nucleotides read TGTGCCAGCAGCACCGGGAGGTACCCCTACGAGCAGTACTTC. The encoded protein is CASSTGRYPYEQYF.

This clone has only a few counts. The chain carries TRBV6-1 and TRBJ2-5; TRBD2 might be the D (6 bases). Trimming removed 8 bases from V and 1 base from J, with 11 bases in between. Germline values: CDR1 MNHNS, CDR2 SASEGT. This CDR3 has 13 amino acids. CDR3 DNA sequence: TGTGCCAGCGGACGGGAGCCCCAAGAGACCCAGTACTTC. Protein sequence: CASGREPQETQYF.